This is a list of T cell receptor beta chains from one sample in a study of metastatic and nonmetastatic thyroid tumors. MiXCR re-clonotyped the PCR reads for TCRdb. This table holds some 13,000 clones, less than 15% found once. The sequencing sample was made of blood. Receptors originate from a female donor with papillary thyroid cancer or a benign thyroid nodule (not recorded which). Some clones in this sample may be carry-over from other donors' samples. Both conserved end residues are part of each CDR3. D genes are given only for firm matches. Where a row states a size, it is once, few, many or the class of an expanded clone; other rows omit it.

clone size,J gene,V gene,D gene,CDR3 protein,CDR3 DNA
many,TRBJ1-4,TRBV6-1,.,CASSADRSNEKLFF,TGTGCCAGCAGTGCGGACAGATCCAATGAAAAACTGTTTTTT
.,TRBJ2-7,TRBV20-1,TRBD2,CSAGTSWRPYEQYF,TGCAGTGCTGGGACTAGCTGGAGGCCCTACGAGCAGTACTTC
many,TRBJ2-3,TRBV6-5,.,CASSYSHQSPYF,TGTGCCAGCAGTTACTCTCATCAATCCCCCTATTTT
many,TRBJ2-3,TRBV2,.,CASSALGSSLPFGTDTQYF,TGTGCCAGCAGTGCCCTGGGCTCCAGCCTCCCCTTTGGCACAGATACGCAGTATTTT
many,TRBJ2-5,TRBV27,.,CASSFPVLAETQYF,TGTGCCAGCAGTTTCCCTGTGTTAGCGGAGACCCAGTACTTC
.,TRBJ1-6,TRBV5-1,TRBD1,CASSGHRGRTFSGNSPLHF,TGCGCCAGCAGCGGGCACAGGGGGCGAACTTTTTCTGGAAATTCACCCCTCCACTTT
.,TRBJ1-6,TRBV6-1,.,CASSEGRCGSPLHF,TGTGCCAGCAGTGAAGGCAGGTGTGGTTCACCCCTCCACTTT
many,TRBJ1-1,TRBV11-1,.,CASSLGQGNTEAFF,TGTGCCAGCAGCTTGGGGCAGGGCAACACTGAAGCTTTCTTT
many,TRBJ1-3,TRBV5-1,.,CASSYDTGTGNTIYF,TGCGCCAGCAGCTACGATACAGGGACTGGAAACACCATATATTTT
.,TRBJ2-2,TRBV20-1,.,CSARGDGAVGELFF,TGCAGTGCTAGAGGGGACGGAGCGGTAGGGGAGCTGTTCTTT
large,TRBJ1-1,TRBV6-1,TRBD1,CASSEAETGSAFF,TGTGCCAGCAGTGAAGCTGAGACAGGGTCCGCTTTCTTT